Each of the 6 T cell receptor beta chains below was sequenced from the same sample in a study of identical twins. TCRdb reprocessed the 5' RACE reads with MiXCR, giving one entry per CDR3 protein. This table has 260,000 or so distinct CDR3 sequences, 7.5% appearing once. In addition, the sample was reused for a study of yellow fever vaccine responses in identical twins.

The sample consisted of CD8+ T cells sorted from blood. The receptors derive from a woman under 30 in good health.

In this sample, this clonotype turned up a few times. The chain links TRBV5-5 to TRBJ1-4, with TRBD1 identical over 7 bases. V was pared by 0 bases and J by 2 bases, with 7 bases of the junction left unmatched. CDR1 and CDR2 from the germline V gene are SGHKS and YYEKEE (reference sequence). The CDR3 is made up of 17 amino acids. The CDR3 sequence: CASSLDGTARTNEKLFF. In nucleotides, the CDR3 is TGTGCCAGCAGCTTGGACGGGACAGCCCGCACTAATGAAAAACTGTTTTTT.

Many counts were recorded for this clonotype. DNA of the CDR3: TGTGCCAGCAGCACTACAGGGTCGACTGAAGCTTTCTTT. Protein product: CASSTTGSTEAFF. The rearrangement uses TRBV12-3 or TRBV12-4 and TRBJ1-1, with D possibly matching TRBD1 (6 bases). This CDR3 is built from 13 residues. Trimming pared 6 bases from V and 5 bases from J, leaving 13 bases between.

This clonotype occurred a few times. This chain links TRBV13 with TRBJ1-1; D uncertain. The germline gives CDR1 PRHDT, CDR2 FYEKMQ (reference sequence). The CDR3 spans 16 residues. Trimming removed 1 base from V and 1 base from J, with 13 bases in between. Written as DNA, the CDR3 is TGTGCCAGCAGCTTAGATCAGGTCGACAAGAACACTGAAGCTTTCTTT. Protein product: CASSLDQVDKNTEAFF.

V is TRBV24-1 and J is TRBJ2-1, with 14 bases matching TRBD2. This CDR3 spans 17 amino acids. Per the germline V gene, CDR1 is KGHDR and CDR2 is SFDVKD. V lost 5 bases, J lost 6 bases, and 8 bases stayed unmatched. The CDR3 sequence is CATSGTSGGYFSNEQFF. The DNA for the CDR3 is TGTGCCACCAGTGGGACTAGCGGGGGGTATTTTAGCAATGAGCAGTTCTTC.

There are a few counts of this clonotype. The chain is built from TRBV9 and TRBJ2-2; D remains ambiguous. The CDR3 is 12 residues long. Trimming removed 0 bases from V and 10 bases from J, with 7 bases in between. Germline V lookup: CDR1 SGDLS, CDR2 YYNGEE. The CDR3 DNA reads TGTGCCAGCAGCGTAGGCTCTCAGGAGCTGTTTTTT. It codes for CASSVGSQELFF.

The rearrangement links TRBV7-9 to TRBJ2-3; D is tentatively TRBD1 or TRBD2 (6 bases each). V was trimmed by 5 bases and J by 1 base, leaving 16 bases between them. CDR1 SEHNR and CDR2 FQNEAQ come from the germline V gene (reference sequence). The CDR3 is made up of 16 amino acids. The CDR3 loop reads CASSGLGASGTDTQYF. CDR3 in DNA: TGTGCCAGCAGCGGTCTGGGGGCTAGCGGCACAGATACGCAGTATTTT.